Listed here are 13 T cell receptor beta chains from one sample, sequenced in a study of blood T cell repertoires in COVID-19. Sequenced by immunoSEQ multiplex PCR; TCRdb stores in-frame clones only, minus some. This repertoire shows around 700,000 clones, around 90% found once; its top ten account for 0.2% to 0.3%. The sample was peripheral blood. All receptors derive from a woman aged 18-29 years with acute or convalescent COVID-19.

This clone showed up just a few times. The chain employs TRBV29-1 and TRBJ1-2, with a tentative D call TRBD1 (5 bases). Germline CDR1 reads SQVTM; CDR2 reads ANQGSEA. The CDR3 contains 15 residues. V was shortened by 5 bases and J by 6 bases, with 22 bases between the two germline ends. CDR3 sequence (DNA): TGCAGCGTTAGAGATACGGGGGGGAGGGCGGATGGCTACACCTTC. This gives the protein CSVRDTGGRADGYTF.

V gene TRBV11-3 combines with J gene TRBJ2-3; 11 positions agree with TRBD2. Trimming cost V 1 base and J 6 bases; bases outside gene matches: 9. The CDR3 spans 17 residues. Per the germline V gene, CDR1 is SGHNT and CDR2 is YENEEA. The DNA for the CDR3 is TGTGCCAGCAGCTTAGGAACTAGCGGGGGCCTGCCGGATACGCAGTATTTT. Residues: CASSLGTSGGLPDTQYF.

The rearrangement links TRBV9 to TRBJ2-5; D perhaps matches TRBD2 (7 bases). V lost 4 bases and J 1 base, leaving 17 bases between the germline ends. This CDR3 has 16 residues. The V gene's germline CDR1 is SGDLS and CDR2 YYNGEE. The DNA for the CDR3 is TGTGCCAGCAGCCAAGGGGGGGGCATTACCCAAGAGACCCAGTACTTC. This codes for CASSQGGGITQETQYF.

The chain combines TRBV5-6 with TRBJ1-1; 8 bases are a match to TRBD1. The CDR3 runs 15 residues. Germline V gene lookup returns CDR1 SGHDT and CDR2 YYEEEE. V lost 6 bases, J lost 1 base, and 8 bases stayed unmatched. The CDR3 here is CASNHQTGANTEAFF. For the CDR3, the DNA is TGTGCCAGCAACCACCAGACAGGGGCGAACACTGAAGCTTTCTTT.

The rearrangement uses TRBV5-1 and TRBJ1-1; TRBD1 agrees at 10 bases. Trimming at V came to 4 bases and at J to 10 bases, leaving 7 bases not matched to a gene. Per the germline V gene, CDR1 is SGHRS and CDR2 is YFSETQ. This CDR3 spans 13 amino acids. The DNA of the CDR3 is TGCGCCAGCAGCATCGGGACAGGGGACGCAGCTTTCTTT. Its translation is CASSIGTGDAAFF.

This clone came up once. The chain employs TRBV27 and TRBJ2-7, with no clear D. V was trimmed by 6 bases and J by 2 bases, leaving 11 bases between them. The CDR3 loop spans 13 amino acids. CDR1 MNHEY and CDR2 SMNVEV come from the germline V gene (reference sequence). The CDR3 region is CASSYPKTYEQYF. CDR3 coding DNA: TGTGCCAGCAGCTACCCTAAGACCTACGAGCAGTACTTC.

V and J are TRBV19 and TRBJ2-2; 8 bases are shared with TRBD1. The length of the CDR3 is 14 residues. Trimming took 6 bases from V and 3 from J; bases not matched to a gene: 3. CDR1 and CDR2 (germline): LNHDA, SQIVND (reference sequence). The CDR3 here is CASRLDRDTGELFF. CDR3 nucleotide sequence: TGTGCCAGTAGACTGGACAGGGACACCGGGGAGCTGTTTTTT.

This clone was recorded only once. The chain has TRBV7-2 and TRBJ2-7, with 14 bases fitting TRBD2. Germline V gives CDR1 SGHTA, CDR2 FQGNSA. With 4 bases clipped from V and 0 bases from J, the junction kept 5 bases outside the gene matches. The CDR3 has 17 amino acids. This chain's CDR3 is CASSSWTSGGPSYEQYF. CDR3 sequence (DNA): TGTGCCAGCAGCTCGTGGACTAGCGGGGGGCCCTCCTACGAGCAGTACTTC.

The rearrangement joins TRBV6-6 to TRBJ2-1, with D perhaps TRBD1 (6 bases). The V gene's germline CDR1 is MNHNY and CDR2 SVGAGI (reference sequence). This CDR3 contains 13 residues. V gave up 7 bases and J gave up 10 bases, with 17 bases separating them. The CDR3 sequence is CASTITGLWEQFF. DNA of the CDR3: TGTGCCAGCACCATTACAGGGTTATGGGAGCAGTTCTTC.

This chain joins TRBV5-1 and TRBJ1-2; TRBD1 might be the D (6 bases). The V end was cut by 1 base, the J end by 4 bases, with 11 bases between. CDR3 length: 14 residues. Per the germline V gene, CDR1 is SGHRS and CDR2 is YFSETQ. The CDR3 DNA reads TGCGCCAGCAGCTTGCCAGGGGTCCCCTATGGCTACACCTTC. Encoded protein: CASSLPGVPYGYTF.

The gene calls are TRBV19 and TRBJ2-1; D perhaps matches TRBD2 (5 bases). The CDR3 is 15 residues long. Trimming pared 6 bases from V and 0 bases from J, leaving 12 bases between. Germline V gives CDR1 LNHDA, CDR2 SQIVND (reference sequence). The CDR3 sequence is CASSLTGNSYNEQFF. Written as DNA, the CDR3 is TGTGCCAGTAGCTTGACGGGAAACTCCTACAATGAGCAGTTCTTC.

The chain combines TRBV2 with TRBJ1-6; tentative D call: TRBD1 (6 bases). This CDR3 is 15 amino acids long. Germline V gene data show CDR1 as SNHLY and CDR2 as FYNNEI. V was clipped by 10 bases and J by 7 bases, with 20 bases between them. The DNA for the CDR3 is TGTGCCATCCTGGACAGCCTTAAAATAAATTCACCCCTCCACTTT. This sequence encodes CAILDSLKINSPLHF.

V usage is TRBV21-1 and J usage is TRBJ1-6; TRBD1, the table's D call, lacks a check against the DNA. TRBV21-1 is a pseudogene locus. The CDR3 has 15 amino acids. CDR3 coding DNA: TGTGCCAGCACCGGGACAGGGCTATCTAATTCACCCCTCCACTTT. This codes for CASTGTGLSNSPLHF.